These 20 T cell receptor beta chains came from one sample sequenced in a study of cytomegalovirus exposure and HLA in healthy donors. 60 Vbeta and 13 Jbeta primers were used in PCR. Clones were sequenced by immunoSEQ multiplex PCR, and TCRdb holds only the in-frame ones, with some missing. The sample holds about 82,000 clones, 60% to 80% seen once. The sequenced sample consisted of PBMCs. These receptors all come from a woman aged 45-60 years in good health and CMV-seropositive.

CDR3 nucleotides: TGTGCCAGCAGCGAACAGGGGGCAACTAATGAAAAACTGTTTTTT. Its protein product is CASSEQGATNEKLFF. J is TRBJ1-4 and V is TRBV28; 8 bases fit TRBD1. The CDR3 has 15 amino acids. Germline loops: CDR1 MDHEN, CDR2 SYDVKM. The junction had 3 bases not matched to a gene; V was cut back by 6 bases and J by 0 bases.

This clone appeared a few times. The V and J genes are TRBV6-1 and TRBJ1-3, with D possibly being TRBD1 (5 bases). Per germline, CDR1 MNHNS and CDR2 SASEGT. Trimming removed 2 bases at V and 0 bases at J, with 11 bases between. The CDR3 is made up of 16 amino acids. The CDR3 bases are TGTGCCAGCAGTGAATATAGGGGACTCTCTGGAAACACCATATATTTT. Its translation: CASSEYRGLSGNTIYF.

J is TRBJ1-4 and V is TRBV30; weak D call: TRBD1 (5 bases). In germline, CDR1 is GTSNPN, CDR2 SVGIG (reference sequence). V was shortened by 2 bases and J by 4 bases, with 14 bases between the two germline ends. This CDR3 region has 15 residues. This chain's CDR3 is CAWSLNSGDNEKLFF. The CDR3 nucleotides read TGTGCCTGGAGTCTAAATTCGGGGGATAATGAAAAACTGTTTTTT. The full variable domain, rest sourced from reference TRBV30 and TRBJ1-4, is SQTIHQWPATLVQPVGSPLSLECTVEGTSNPNLYWYRQAAGRGLQLLFYSVGIGQISSEVPQNLSASRPQDRQFILSSKKLLLSDSGFYLCAWSLNSGDNEKLFFGSGTQLSVL.

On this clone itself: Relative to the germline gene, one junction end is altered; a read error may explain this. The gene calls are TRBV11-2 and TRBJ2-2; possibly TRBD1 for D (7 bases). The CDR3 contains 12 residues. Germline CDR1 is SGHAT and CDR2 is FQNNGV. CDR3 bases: TGTGCCAGCAGCTTGGGCCAGGGGGGGCTGTTTTTT. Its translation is CASSLGQGGLFF.

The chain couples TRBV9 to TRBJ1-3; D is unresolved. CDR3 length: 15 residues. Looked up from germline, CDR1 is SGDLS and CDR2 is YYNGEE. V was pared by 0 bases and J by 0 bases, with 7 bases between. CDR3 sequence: CASSVDGGSGNTIYF. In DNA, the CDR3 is TGTGCCAGCAGCGTAGACGGAGGCTCTGGAAACACCATATATTTT. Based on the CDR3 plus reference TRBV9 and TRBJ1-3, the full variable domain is DSGVTQTPKHLITATGQRVTLRCSPRSGDLSVYWYQQSLDQGLQFLIQYYNGEERAKGNILERFSAQQFPDLHSELNLSSLELGDSALYFCASSVDGGSGNTIYFGEGSWLTVV.

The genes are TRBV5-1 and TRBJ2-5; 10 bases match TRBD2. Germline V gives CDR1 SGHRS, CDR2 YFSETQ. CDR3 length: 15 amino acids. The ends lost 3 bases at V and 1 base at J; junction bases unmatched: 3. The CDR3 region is CASSSSGSIQETQYF. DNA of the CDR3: TGCGCCAGCAGCTCTAGCGGGAGCATCCAAGAGACCCAGTACTTC.

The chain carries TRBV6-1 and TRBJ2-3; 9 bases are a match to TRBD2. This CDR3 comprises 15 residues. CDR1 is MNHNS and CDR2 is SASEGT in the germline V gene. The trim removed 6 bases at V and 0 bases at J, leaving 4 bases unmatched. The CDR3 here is CASRGLASSTDTQYF. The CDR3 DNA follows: TGTGCCAGCAGAGGACTAGCGTCTAGCACAGATACGCAGTATTTT.

The CDR3 sequence: CASSLRGGEQYF. Here the CDR3 DNA reads TGCGCCAGCAGTCTCAGGGGCGGCGAGCAGTACTTC. The chain employs TRBV10-1 and TRBJ2-7; D perhaps matches TRBD1 (6 bases). V was trimmed by 5 bases and J by 6 bases, leaving 11 bases between them. The CDR3 loop spans 12 amino acids. Germline CDR1 is WNHNN and CDR2 is SYGVQD (reference sequence).

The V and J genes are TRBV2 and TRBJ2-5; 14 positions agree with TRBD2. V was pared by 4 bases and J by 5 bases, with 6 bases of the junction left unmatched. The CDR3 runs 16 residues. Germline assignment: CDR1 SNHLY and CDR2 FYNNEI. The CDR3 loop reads CASSGGLAGESETQYF. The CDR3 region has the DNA TGTGCCAGCAGTGGGGGACTAGCGGGAGAGAGTGAGACCCAGTACTTC.

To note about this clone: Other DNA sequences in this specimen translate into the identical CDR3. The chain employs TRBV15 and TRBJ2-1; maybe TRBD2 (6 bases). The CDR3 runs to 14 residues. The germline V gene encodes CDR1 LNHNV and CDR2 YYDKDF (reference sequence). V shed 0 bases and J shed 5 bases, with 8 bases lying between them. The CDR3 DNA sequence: TGTGCCACCAGCAGAGATGGAGGGAACAATGAGCAGTTCTTC. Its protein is CATSRDGGNNEQFF. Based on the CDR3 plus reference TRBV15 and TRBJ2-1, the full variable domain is DAMVIQNPRYQVTQFGKPVTLSCSQTLNHNVMYWYQQKSSQAPKLLFHYYDKDFNNEADTPDNFQSRRPNTSFCFLDIRSPGLGDTAMYLCATSRDGGNNEQFFGPGTRLTVL.

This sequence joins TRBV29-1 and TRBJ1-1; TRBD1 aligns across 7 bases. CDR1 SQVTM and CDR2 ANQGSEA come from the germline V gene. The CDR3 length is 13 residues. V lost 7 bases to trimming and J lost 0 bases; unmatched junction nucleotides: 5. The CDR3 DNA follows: TGCAGCGCAGGACAGGCGATGAACACTGAAGCTTTCTTT. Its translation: CSAGQAMNTEAFF. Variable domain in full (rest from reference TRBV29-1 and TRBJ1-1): SAVISQKPSRDICQRGTSLTIQCQVDSQVTMMFWYRQQPGQSLTLIATANQGSEATYESGFVIDKFPISRPNLTFSTLTVSNMSPEDSSIYLCSAGQAMNTEAFFGQGTRLTVV.

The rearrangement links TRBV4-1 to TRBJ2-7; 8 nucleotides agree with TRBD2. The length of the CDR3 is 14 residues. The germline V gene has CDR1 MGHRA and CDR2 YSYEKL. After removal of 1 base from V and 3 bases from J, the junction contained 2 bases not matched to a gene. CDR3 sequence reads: CASSQGLANYEQYF. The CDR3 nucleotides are TGCGCCAGCAGCCAAGGACTAGCGAACTACGAGCAGTACTTC.

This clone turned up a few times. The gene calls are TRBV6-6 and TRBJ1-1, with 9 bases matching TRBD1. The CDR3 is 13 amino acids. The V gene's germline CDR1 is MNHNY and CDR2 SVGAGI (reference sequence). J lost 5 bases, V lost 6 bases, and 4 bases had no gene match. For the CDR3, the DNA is TGTGCCAGCAGGACAGGGGGAGGAACTGAAGCTTTCTTT. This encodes CASRTGGGTEAFF.

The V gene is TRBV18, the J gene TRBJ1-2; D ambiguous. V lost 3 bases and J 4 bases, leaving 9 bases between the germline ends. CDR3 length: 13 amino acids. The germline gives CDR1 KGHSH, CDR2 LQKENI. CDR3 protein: CASSPDKSYGYTF. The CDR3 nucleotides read TGTGCCAGCTCACCCGACAAATCCTATGGCTACACCTTC.

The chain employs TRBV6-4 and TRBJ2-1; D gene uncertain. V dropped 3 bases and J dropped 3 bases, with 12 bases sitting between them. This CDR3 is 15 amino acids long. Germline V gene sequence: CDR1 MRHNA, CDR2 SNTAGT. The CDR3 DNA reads TGTGCCAGCAGTGAACTTTCAGGAAACTACAATGAGCAGTTCTTC. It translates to CASSELSGNYNEQFF.

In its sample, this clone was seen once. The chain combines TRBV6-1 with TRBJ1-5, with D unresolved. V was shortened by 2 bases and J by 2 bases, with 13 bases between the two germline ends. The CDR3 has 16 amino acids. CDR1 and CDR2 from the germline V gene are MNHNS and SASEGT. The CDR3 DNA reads TGTGCCAGCAGTGAAAGCCCAACCCCGCGCAATCAGCCCCAGCATTTT. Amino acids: CASSESPTPRNQPQHF.

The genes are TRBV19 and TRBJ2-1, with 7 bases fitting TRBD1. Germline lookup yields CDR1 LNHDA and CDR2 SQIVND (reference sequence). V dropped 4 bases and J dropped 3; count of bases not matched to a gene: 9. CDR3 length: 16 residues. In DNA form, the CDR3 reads TGTGCCAGTAGTACACGACGGGACAGAGACTACAATGAGCAGTTCTTC. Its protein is CASSTRRDRDYNEQFF.

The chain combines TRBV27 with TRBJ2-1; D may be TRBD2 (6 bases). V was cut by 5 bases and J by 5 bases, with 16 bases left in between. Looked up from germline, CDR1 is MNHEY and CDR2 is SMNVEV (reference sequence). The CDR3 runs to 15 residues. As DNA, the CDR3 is TGTGCCAGCAGTGTCCCTCAGCGGGTACACAATGAGCAGTTCTTC. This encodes CASSVPQRVHNEQFF.

The DNA of the CDR3 is TGCAGCTCCTCTAGCGGAGGAGGCACAGATACGCAGTATTTT. This codes for CSSSSGGGTDTQYF. The chain employs TRBV29-1 and TRBJ2-3, with 7 bases fitting TRBD2. Per germline, CDR1 SQVTM and CDR2 ANQGSEA. The CDR3 length is 14 residues. Losses at the gene ends were 8 bases for V and 1 base for J; bases not matched to a gene: 9.

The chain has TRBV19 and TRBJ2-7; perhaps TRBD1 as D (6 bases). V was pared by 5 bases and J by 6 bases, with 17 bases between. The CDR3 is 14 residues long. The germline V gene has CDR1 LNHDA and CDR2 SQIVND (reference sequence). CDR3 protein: CASSPQGFDSEQYF. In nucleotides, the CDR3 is TGTGCCAGTAGTCCACAGGGATTCGATAGCGAGCAGTACTTC.